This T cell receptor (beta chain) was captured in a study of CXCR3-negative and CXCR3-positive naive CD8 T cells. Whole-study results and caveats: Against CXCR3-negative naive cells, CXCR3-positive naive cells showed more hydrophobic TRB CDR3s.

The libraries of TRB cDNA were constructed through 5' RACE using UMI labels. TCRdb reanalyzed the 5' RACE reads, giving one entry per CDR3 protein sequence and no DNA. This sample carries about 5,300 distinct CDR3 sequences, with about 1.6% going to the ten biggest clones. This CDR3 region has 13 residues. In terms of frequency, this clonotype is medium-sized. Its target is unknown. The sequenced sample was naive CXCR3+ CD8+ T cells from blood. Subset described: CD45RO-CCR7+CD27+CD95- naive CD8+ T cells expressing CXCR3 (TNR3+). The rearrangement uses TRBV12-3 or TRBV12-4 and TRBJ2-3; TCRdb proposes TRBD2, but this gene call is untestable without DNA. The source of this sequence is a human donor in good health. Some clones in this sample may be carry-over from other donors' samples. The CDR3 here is CASSLRGRATQYF.